This TCR beta chain was sequenced during a study of blood T cell repertoires in COVID-19 (dated by TCRdb to 2018 to 2021). At the level of the whole study: Collaborator samples came from the United States, Italy and Spain and covered acute and convalescent phases of COVID-19. The prospective study material was composed of cDNA or gDNA derived from T cells, B-cell-depleted T cells, or PBMCs. Deeply sampled blood TCRbeta repertoires from subjects exposed to, actively infected with, or recovered from COVID-19 were included in the dataset. The repertoires were made available in a free public database intended to serve as a resource for research on the immune response to SARS-CoV-2. The samples were drawn from the first 160 participants of the ongoing ImmuneRACE study and from 950 to 1,500 subjects provided by 6 global collaborators. The sample metadata nearly always contained a de-identified subject ID, COVID-19 status, age in years and sex. Where available, HLA class I and class II types were obtained from metadata supplied by the sample provider rather than from assay-based typing. Overall results and qualifications from the work: Clinical and demographic metadata were provided uncurated, with the amount varying by source and participant.

With respect to this clone: What antigen it recognizes has not been identified. It has no much larger one-base neighbor in the sample; base qualities were not kept.

V was cut back by 2 bases and J by 4 bases, leaving a gap of 8 bases between them. Reading the germline V gene gives CDR1 SGHRS and CDR2 YFSETQ. The CDR3 sequence holds 13 residues, the cysteine and phenylalanine included. Just CDR3 DNA is preserved here, 39 bases in frame from base 1. Whole blood was collected in K2EDTA tubes by collaborating institutions according to the institutions' own protocols. Collaborator samples were shipped for TCRbeta analysis as frozen whole blood, isolated PBMCs, or DNA extracted from either sample type. TCRbeta CDR3 regions were amplified from genomic DNA using the immunoSEQ Assay, a bias-controlled multiplex PCR. On the study's bioinformatics: The number of nucleated cells in each sample was estimated from the amplification of reference gene primers within the assay. Sequence reads were collapsed and filtered to measure the absolute abundance of every unique TCRbeta CDR3 rearrangement. For each sample, productive Simpson clonality was calculated as the square root of Simpson's diversity index across productive rearrangements. The immuneACCESS repertoire file appears here via TCRdb, limited to in-frame rearrangements. These files lack a portion of the clones; in checked studies, under half of the deficit traces to unresolved V genes, and the cause of the others is not known. Clonal size and the V and J genes are those of that table, whereas D and trimming came from the DNA. The sample table contains around 100,000 clones; only one count was recorded for 88% of them. Jointly, the top ten make up around 10% of the sample.

The sample comprised peripheral blood. The origin of this receptor is an elderly man with acute or convalescent COVID-19. Recombination linked TRBV5-1 to TRBJ2-3; the D gene is not confidently resolved. The encoded CDR3 is CASSLPGADTQYF. DNA sequence: TGCGCCAGCAGCTTACCCGGTGCAGATACGCAGTATTTT.